The clone carrying this T cell receptor beta chain has only a few counts. Its target is not known. Authors' processing steps: Sample TCR counts, which ranged from about 23,224 to 690,600, had a median of 95,638. TCRdb re-called the RACE reads through MiXCR, storing one row per CDR3 protein. Here the V and J calls rest on TCRdb's processing, not on the authors' analysis. Among fewer than 400,000 distinct CDR3 sequences listed, roughly 6.9% were seen once. This sample's time point: patch test 1, 2 weeks after DPC sensitization. Treatment defined: therapeutic diphenylcyclopropenone sensitization with weekly scalp DPC. Germline V lookup: CDR1 SGHVS, CDR2 FQNEAQ. Trimming removed 7 bases at V and 5 bases at J, with 15 bases between. CDR3 length: 14 residues. This record belongs to a study of human T cells and chemical hapten exposure. Overall study findings and caveats: Compared with pre-sensitization or healthy control sets, expanded TCRs clustered more.

V gene TRBV7-8 combines with J gene TRBJ2-4; D gene unclear. The sample was whole blood, taken in connection with sensitization to the hapten diphenylcyclopropenone (DPC). This clonotype was sampled from a young woman with alopecia areata. Some clones in this sample may be carry-over from other donors' samples. CDR3: CASTHRASENIQYF. The CDR3 nucleotides are TGTGCCAGCACCCACCGGGCTTCGGAAAACATTCAGTACTTC.